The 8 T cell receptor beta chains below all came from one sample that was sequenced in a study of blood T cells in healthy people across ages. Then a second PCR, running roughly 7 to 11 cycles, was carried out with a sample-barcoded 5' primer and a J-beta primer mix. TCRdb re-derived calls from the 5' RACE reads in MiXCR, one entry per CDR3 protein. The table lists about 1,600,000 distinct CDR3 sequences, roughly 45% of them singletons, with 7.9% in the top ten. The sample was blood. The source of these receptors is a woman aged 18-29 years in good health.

The CDR3 coding sequence is TGTGCCAGCTATGGGGGATCGAGTAATGAGCAGTTCTTC. As protein: CASYGGSSNEQFF. The chain couples TRBV18 to TRBJ2-1, with D perhaps TRBD1 or TRBD2 (5 bases each). Germline CDR1 is KGHSH and CDR2 is LQKENI. The CDR3 loop spans 13 amino acids. V lost 7 bases and J lost 7, with 14 bases in between.

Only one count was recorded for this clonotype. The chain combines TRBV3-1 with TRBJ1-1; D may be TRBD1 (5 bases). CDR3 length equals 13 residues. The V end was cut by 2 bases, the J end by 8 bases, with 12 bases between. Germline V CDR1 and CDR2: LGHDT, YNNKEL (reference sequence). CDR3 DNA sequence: TGTGCCAGCAGCCAACGAGGCAGGGCAGAAGCTTTCTTT. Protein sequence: CASSQRGRAEAFF.

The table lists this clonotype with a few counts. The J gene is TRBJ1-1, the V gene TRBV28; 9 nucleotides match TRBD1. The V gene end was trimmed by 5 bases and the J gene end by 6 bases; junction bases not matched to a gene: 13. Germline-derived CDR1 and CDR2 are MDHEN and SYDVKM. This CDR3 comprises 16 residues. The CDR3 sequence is CASSPRQGGSVAEAFF. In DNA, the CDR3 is TGTGCCAGCAGTCCGCGACAGGGGGGATCGGTAGCTGAAGCTTTCTTT.

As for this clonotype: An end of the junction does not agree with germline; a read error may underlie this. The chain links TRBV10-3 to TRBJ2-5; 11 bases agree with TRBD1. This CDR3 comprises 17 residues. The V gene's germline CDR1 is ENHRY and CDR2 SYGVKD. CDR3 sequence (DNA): TGTGCCATCAGCGAGTCAAAACCGGGACAGGGGGTCAATGAGCAGTACTTC. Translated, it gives CAISESKPGQGVNEQYF.

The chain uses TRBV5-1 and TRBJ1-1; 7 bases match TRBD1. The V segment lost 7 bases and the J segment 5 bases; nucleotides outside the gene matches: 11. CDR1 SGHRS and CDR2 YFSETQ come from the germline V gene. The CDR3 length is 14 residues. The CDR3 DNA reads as TGCGCCAGCGGAATTACAGGGGAGAGGACTGAAGCTTTCTTT. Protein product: CASGITGERTEAFF.

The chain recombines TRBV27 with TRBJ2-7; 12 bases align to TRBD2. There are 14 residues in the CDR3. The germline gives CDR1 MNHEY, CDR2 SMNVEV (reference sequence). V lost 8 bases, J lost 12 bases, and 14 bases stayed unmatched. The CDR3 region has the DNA TGTGCCAGCCGCCTACTAGCGGGAGGAGAGACCCGGTACTTC. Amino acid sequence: CASRLLAGGETRYF.

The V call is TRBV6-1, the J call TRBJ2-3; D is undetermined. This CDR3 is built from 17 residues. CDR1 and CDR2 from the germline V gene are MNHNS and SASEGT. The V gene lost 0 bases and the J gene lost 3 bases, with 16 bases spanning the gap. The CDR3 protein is CASSEARSVPTTDTQYF. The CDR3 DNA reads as TGTGCCAGCAGTGAAGCGCGGTCGGTCCCGACTACAGATACGCAGTATTTT.

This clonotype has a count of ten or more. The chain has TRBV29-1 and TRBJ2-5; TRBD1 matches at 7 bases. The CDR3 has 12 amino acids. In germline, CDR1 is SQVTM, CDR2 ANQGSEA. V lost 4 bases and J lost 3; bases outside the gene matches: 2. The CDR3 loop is CSVAQGEETQYF. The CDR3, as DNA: TGCAGCGTTGCGCAGGGGGAAGAGACCCAGTACTTC.